The rows below give T cell receptor beta chains drawn from one sample of a study of blood T cell repertoires in COVID-19. Produced via immunoSEQ multiplex PCR; TCRdb's table is partial and in-frame only. This sample has roughly 250,000 clones; 88% occur once, and the top ten carry 0.8%. Sequencing input: peripheral blood. The source is a woman in her twenties or thirties with acute or convalescent COVID-19. Each CDR3 is given with its conserved first and last residue. The D gene is left open where the match is weak. Rows may omit the clone size; those that give it use once, few, many or a size class.

clone size,V gene,J gene,D gene,CDR3 protein,CDR3 DNA
.,TRBV5-8,TRBJ2-2,TRBD1,CASSLDRATNTGELFF,TGTGCCAGCAGCTTAGACAGGGCGACGAACACCGGGGAGCTGTTTTTT
.,TRBV19,TRBJ1-5,.,CASSAGRGNQPQHF,TGTGCCAGTAGTGCCGGCAGGGGCAATCAGCCCCAGCATTTT
.,TRBV19,TRBJ2-1,TRBD2,CASSFLAGGNEQFF,TGTGCCAGTAGTTTTTTAGCGGGAGGCAATGAGCAGTTCTTC
.,TRBV7-2,TRBJ2-1,TRBD2,CATGLAGAGSYNEQFF,TGTGCCACCGGACTAGCGGGAGCCGGGTCCTACAATGAGCAGTTCTTC
.,TRBV19,TRBJ1-4,TRBD1,CAKQGGGEEKLFF,TGTGCCAAACAGGGGGGGGGCGAGGAAAAACTGTTTTTT
once,TRBV9,TRBJ2-5,TRBD2,CASSVGLGRASGAQETQYF,TGTGCCAGCAGCGTAGGGCTAGGTAGGGCTAGCGGGGCCCAAGAGACCCAGTACTTC
.,TRBV2,TRBJ2-5,.,CARARGVLETQYF,TGTGCCAGGGCGCGGGGAGTCCTAGAGACCCAGTACTTC
.,TRBV9,TRBJ2-7,.,CASSARDYEQYF,TGTGCCAGCAGCGCCCGGGACTACGAGCAGTACTTC
.,TRBV9,TRBJ2-2,TRBD2,CASSAGTRDTGELFF,TGTGCCAGCAGCGCCGGGACTAGGGACACCGGGGAGCTGTTTTTT
.,TRBV11-3,TRBJ2-7,TRBD1,CASSPVGTGGYEQYF,TGTGCCAGCAGCCCCGTTGGGACAGGGGGCTACGAGCAGTACTTC
few,TRBV6-2/TRBV6-3,TRBJ1-5,.,CASSFQQADQPQHF,TGTGCCAGCAGTTTCCAACAGGCGGATCAGCCCCAGCATTTT
.,TRBV7-2,TRBJ1-1,.,CASTPGSADTEAFF,TGTGCCAGCACCCCGGGGTCGGCGGACACTGAAGCTTTCTTT
.,TRBV12-5,TRBJ2-3,TRBD2,CASGSTTRAGGISDTQYF,TGTGCTAGTGGTTCAACGACCCGAGCGGGAGGGATCTCAGATACGCAGTATTTT
.,TRBV19,TRBJ1-3,.,CASSETIGNTIYF,TGTGCCAGTAGTGAAACTATAGGAAACACCATATATTTT
.,TRBV10-3,TRBJ1-6,.,CAISNKPGLKNSPLHF,TGTGCCATCAGCAACAAACCGGGACTCAAGAATTCACCCCTCCACTTT
few,TRBV12-3/TRBV12-4,TRBJ1-3,.,CASTISGNTIYF,TGTGCCAGCACTATTTCTGGAAACACCATATATTTT
once,TRBV30,TRBJ1-5,.,CAWSVGTGVSNQPQHF,TGTGCCTGGAGTGTAGGGACGGGAGTCAGCAATCAGCCCCAGCATTTT
.,TRBV7-3,TRBJ2-3,TRBD2,CASSSPGLAGADTQYF,TGTGCCAGCAGCTCCCCGGGACTAGCGGGAGCAGATACGCAGTATTTT
once,TRBV10-3,TRBJ1-5,.,CAIRPGGESNQPQHF,TGTGCCATCAGGCCGGGAGGGGAGAGCAATCAGCCCCAGCATTTT
.,TRBV19,TRBJ2-7,.,CASSLDSTISYEQYF,TGTGCCAGTAGCCTTGACAGTACGATATCCTACGAGCAGTACTTC
.,TRBV12-3/TRBV12-4,TRBJ2-7,.,CASSLGVHEQYF,TGTGCCAGCAGTTTGGGAGTTCACGAGCAGTACTTC
.,TRBV27,TRBJ2-1,.,CASSSQIYNEQFF,TGTGCCAGCAGTTCCCAGATCTACAATGAGCAGTTCTTC
few,TRBV11-2,TRBJ2-3,TRBD2,CASSLRASGRATDTQYF,TGTGCCAGCAGCTTACGTGCTAGCGGGAGGGCCACAGATACGCAGTATTTT
.,TRBV24-1,TRBJ1-1,.,CATSDGHTEAFF,TGTGCCACCAGTGATGGGCACACTGAAGCTTTCTTT
.,TRBV29-1,TRBJ2-1,TRBD1,CSVSPQGSNEQFF,TGCAGCGTTTCCCCACAGGGGTCCAATGAGCAGTTCTTC
.,TRBV12-3/TRBV12-4,TRBJ2-3,TRBD2,CASSFRTSGTQYF,TGTGCCAGCAGTTTCCGAACTAGCGGGACGCAGTATTTT
.,TRBV9,TRBJ2-1,TRBD2,CASSVVAGVYGEQFF,TGTGCCAGCAGCGTAGTAGCGGGAGTATATGGTGAGCAGTTCTTC
.,TRBV18,TRBJ2-2,.,CASSPRAGQGNTGELFF,TGTGCCAGCTCACCCAGGGCTGGGCAGGGGAACACCGGGGAGCTGTTTTTT
.,TRBV19,TRBJ1-1,.,CASSYRYRESFSTEAFF,TGTGCCAGTAGTTACCGGTACAGGGAAAGTTTCAGCACTGAAGCTTTCTTT
.,TRBV7-2,TRBJ2-2,.,CASRLGPFNTGELFF,TGTGCCAGCAGATTAGGGCCATTTAACACCGGGGAGCTGTTTTTT
.,TRBV4-3,TRBJ1-3,.,CASSQEGSGNTIYF,TGCGCCAGCAGCCAAGAAGGGAGTGGAAACACCATATATTTT
.,TRBV6-2/TRBV6-3,TRBJ1-2,.,CASSFPEDYGYTF,TGTGCCAGCAGTTTCCCGGAGGACTATGGCTACACCTTC
.,TRBV7-2,TRBJ2-7,TRBD2,CASRPGTSYEQYF,TGTGCCAGCAGACCAGGGACTAGCTACGAGCAGTACTTC
.,TRBV6-5,TRBJ2-7,TRBD1,CASSLLGTGVYEQYF,TGTGCCAGCAGTCTCCTCGGGACAGGAGTATACGAGCAGTACTTC
.,TRBV11-3,TRBJ2-2,TRBD2,CASSLDLAGATGELFF,TGTGCCAGCAGCCTGGATCTAGCGGGAGCCACCGGGGAGCTGTTTTTT
.,TRBV7-2,TRBJ2-1,.,CASSFRRVSRGYNEQFF,TGTGCCAGCAGCTTCCGACGGGTGAGTCGGGGCTACAATGAGCAGTTCTTC
.,TRBV11-3,TRBJ2-2,.,CASSLASNTGELFF,TGTGCCAGCAGCTTAGCCTCCAACACCGGGGAGCTGTTTTTT
.,TRBV6-2/TRBV6-3,TRBJ2-7,TRBD2,CASSSPQRGLYEQYF,TGTGCCAGCAGTTCCCCCCAGCGGGGGCTCTACGAGCAGTACTTC
.,TRBV27,TRBJ1-2,TRBD1,CASSFVGDSGSIDYGYTF,TGTGCCAGCAGTTTTGTTGGGGACAGCGGGTCGATCGACTATGGCTACACCTTC
.,TRBV7-9,TRBJ1-4,.,CASLGREDEKLFF,TGTGCCAGCTTGGGAAGGGAGGATGAAAAACTGTTTTTT
.,TRBV9,TRBJ1-6,.,CASSVGDTTNSPLHF,TGTGCCAGCAGCGTAGGCGACACGACTAATTCACCCCTCCACTTT
.,TRBV5-5,TRBJ2-7,TRBD1,CASTPTGGHEQYF,TGTGCCAGCACCCCGACAGGGGGTCACGAGCAGTACTTC
.,TRBV13,TRBJ2-7,TRBD2,CASSSSGTEQYF,TGTGCCAGCAGCTCGAGCGGGACCGAGCAGTACTTC
.,TRBV13,TRBJ2-5,TRBD1,CASSVAGGNIKETQYF,TGTGCCAGCAGCGTCGCAGGGGGCAACATAAAAGAGACCCAGTACTTC